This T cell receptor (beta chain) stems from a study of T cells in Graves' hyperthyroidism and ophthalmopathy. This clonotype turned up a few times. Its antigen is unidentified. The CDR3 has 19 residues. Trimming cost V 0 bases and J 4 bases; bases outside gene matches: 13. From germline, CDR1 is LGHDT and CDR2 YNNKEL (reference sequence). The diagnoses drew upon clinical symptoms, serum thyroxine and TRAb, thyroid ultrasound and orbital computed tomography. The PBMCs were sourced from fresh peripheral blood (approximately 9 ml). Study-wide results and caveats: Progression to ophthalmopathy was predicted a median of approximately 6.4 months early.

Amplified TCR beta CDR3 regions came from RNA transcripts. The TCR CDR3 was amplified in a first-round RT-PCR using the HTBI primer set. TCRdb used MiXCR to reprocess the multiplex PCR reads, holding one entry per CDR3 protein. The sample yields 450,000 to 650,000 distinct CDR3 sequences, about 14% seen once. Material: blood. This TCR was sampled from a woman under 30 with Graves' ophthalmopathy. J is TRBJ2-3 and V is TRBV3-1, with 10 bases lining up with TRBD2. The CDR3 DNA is TGTGCCAGCAGCCAAGATCCCGGGGTCCGAGCGGGAGGGGCAGATACGCAGTATTTT. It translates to CASSQDPGVRAGGADTQYF.